These 8 T cell receptor beta chains were all obtained from the same sample, sequenced in a study of post-analysis software for immune sequencing data. Overall study results and limits: Roughly five TRBV segments appeared more often in patients than in controls, and TRBV5-6, TRBV5-1 and TRBV20-1 were among these.

The library was made from cDNA and included unique molecular identifiers. TCRdb re-analysed the PCR reads in MiXCR, keeping a single row per CDR3 protein. The repertoire holds hundreds of thousands of distinct CDR3 sequences, roughly three fifths seen once, with about 11% in the top ten. Their target antigens are unknown. Specimen: blood. The receptors shown here come from a girl aged 2 to 10 with multiple sclerosis.

The chain joins TRBV7-9 to TRBJ2-7; possible D gene TRBD1, 5 bases. The DNA matches TRBJ2-4 better at its end, which makes the J call doubtful. CDR1 is SEHNR and CDR2 is FQNEAQ in the germline V gene (reference sequence). The CDR3 extends over 15 amino acids. Written as DNA, the CDR3 is TGTGCCAGCAGAAAAATCGCAGGGTATAAGAACATTCAGTACTTC. This sequence encodes CASRKIAGYKNIQYF.

There are a few counts of this clonotype. The chain employs TRBV6-2 or TRBV6-3 and TRBJ2-5; 12 nucleotides agree with TRBD2. The CDR3 is 15 residues long. J was trimmed by 5 bases and V by 4 bases; bases with no gene match: 5. In germline, CDR1 is MNHEY, CDR2 SVGEGT. CDR3 sequence (DNA): TGTGCCAGCAGTTTGGGACTAGCGGGCCTGGAGACCCAGTACTTC. It translates to CASSLGLAGLETQYF.

The genes are TRBV21-1 and TRBJ2-7; the table gives TRBD1 as D, unverified against the DNA. TRBV21-1 constitutes a pseudogene. The CDR3 covers 15 residues. CDR3 nucleotide sequence: TGTGCCAGCAGCCCCCGATGGACAGGGGGCTACGAGCAGTACTTC. It yields the protein CASSPRWTGGYEQYF.

The rearrangement links TRBV12-3 or TRBV12-4 to TRBJ2-1, with D possibly matching TRBD1 (6 bases). The CDR3 has 15 amino acids. V lost 4 bases to trimming and J lost 8 bases, with 18 bases between them. The CDR3 bases are TGTGCCAGCAGTTCCCACAGCCACAGGGTCGATGAGCAGTTCTTC. Amino acid sequence: CASSSHSHRVDEQFF.

The table lists this clonotype with a few counts. The chain recombines TRBV2 with TRBJ2-1; 8 bases are a match to TRBD1. This CDR3 has 13 amino acids. From germline, CDR1 is SNHLY and CDR2 FYNNEI. Trimming took 7 bases from V and 5 from J; bases not matched to a gene: 4. CDR3 in amino acids: CASNQGANNEQFF. The CDR3 DNA follows: TGTGCCAGCAACCAGGGGGCTAACAATGAGCAGTTCTTC.

This sequence joins TRBV12-3 or TRBV12-4 and TRBJ1-2; D ambiguous. With 5 bases removed from V and 6 bases from J, the gap between germline ends came to 10 bases. The CDR3 runs 12 residues. CDR3 in amino acids: CASSLSSHGYTF. In DNA, the CDR3 is TGTGCCAGCAGTCTTTCCAGTCATGGCTACACCTTC.

CDR3 coding DNA: TGTGCCAGCACAGCGGGTTGGCCCTCCTACGAGCAGTACTTC. Translation gives CASTAGWPSYEQYF. The rearrangement links TRBV6-6 to TRBJ2-7; TRBD2 is a possible D gene (6 bases). From germline, CDR1 is MNHNY and CDR2 SVGAGI (reference sequence). The length of the CDR3 is 14 residues. Trimming stripped 7 bases from V and 0 bases from J, with 13 bases between.

The DNA of the CDR3 is TGCAGCGTCCTCAGGGCTAGCGGTAATGAGCAGTTCTTC. Amino acids: CSVLRASGNEQFF. This chain uses TRBV29-1 with TRBJ2-1, with 7 nucleotides matching TRBD2. The CDR3 sequence is 13 residues long. J was trimmed by 7 bases and V by 6 bases; bases with no gene match: 9. CDR1 SQVTM and CDR2 ANQGSEA come from the germline V gene.